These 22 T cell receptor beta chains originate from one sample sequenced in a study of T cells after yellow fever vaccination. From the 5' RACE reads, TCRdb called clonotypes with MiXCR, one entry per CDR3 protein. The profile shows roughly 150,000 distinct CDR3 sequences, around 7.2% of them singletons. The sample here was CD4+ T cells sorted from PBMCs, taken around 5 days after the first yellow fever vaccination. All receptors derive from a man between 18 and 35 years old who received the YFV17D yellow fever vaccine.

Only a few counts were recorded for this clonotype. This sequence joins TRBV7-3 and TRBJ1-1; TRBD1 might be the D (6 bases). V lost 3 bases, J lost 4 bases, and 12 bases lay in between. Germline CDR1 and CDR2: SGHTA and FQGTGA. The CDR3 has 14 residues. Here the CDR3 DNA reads TGTGCCAGCAGCTTGGCAGGGGATAGCACTGAAGCTTTCTTT. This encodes CASSLAGDSTEAFF.

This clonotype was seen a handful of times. The CDR3 is CASSYLLRLAGGRSYEQYV. CDR3 nucleotide sequence: TGTGCCAGCAGTTACTTACTTCGACTAGCGGGGGGGCGCTCCTACGAGCAGTACGTC. The chain links TRBV6-2 or TRBV6-3 to TRBJ2-7; 14 nucleotides agree with TRBD2. This CDR3 is 19 amino acids long. Germline values: CDR1 MNHEY, CDR2 SVGEGT. Trimming took 1 base from V and 0 from J; bases not matched to a gene: 8.

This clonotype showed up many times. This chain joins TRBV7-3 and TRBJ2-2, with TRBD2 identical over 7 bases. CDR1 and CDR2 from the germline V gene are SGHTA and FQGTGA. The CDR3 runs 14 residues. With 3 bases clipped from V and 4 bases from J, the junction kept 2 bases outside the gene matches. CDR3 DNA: TGTGCCAGCAGCTTTACTAGCGTCACCGGGGAGCTGTTTTTT. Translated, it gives CASSFTSVTGELFF.

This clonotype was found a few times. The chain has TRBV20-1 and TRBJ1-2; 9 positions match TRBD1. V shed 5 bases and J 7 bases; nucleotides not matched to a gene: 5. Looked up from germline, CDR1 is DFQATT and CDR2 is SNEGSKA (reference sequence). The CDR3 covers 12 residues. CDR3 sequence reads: CSAVTGGGGYTF. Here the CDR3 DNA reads TGCAGTGCTGTTACAGGGGGCGGTGGCTACACCTTC.

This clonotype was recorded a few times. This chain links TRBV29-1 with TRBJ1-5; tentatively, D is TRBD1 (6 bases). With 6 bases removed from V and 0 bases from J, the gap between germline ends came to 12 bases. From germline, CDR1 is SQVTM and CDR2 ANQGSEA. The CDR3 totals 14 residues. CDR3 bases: TGCAGCGTGACAACAGGGAATAGCAATCAGCCCCAGCATTTT. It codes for CSVTTGNSNQPQHF. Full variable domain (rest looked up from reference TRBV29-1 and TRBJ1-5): SAVISQKPSRDICQRGTSLTIQCQVDSQVTMMFWYRQQPGQSLTLIATANQGSEATYESGFVIDKFPISRPNLTFSTLTVSNMSPEDSSIYLCSVTTGNSNQPQHFGDGTRLSIL.

This chain's CDR3 is CSVGGGDTNYGYTF. CDR3 DNA sequence: TGCAGCGTTGGGGGGGGTGACACTAACTATGGCTACACCTTC. The chain employs TRBV29-1 and TRBJ1-2, with D possibly being TRBD1 (5 bases). The CDR3 totals 14 residues. Germline V gives CDR1 SQVTM, CDR2 ANQGSEA. Trimming pared 4 bases from V and 0 bases from J, leaving 12 bases between.

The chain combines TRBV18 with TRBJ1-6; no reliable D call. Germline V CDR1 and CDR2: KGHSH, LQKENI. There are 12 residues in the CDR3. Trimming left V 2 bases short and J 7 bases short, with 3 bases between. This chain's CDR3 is CASSPSNSPLHF. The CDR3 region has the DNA TGTGCCAGCTCACCAAGCAATTCACCCCTCCACTTT.

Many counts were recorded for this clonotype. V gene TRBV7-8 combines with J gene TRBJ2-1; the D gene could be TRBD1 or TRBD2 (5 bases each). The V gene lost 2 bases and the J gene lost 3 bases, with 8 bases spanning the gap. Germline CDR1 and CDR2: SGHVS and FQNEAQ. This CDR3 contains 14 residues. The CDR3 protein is CASSLRGVYNEQFF. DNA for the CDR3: TGTGCCAGCAGCTTACGAGGGGTCTACAATGAGCAGTTCTTC.

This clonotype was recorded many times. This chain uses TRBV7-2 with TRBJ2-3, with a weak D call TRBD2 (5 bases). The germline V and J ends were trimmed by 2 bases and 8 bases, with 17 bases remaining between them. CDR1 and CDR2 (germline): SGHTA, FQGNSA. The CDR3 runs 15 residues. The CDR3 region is CASSLIATGTGTQYF. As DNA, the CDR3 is TGTGCCAGCAGCTTAATAGCGACGGGTACGGGTACGCAGTATTTT.

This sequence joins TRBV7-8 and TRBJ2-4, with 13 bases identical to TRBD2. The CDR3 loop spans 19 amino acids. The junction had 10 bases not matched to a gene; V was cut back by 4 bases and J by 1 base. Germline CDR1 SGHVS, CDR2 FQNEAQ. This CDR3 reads CASSSRTSGGPGAKNIQYF. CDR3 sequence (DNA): TGTGCCAGCAGCTCACGGACTAGCGGGGGCCCAGGGGCCAAAAACATTCAGTACTTC.

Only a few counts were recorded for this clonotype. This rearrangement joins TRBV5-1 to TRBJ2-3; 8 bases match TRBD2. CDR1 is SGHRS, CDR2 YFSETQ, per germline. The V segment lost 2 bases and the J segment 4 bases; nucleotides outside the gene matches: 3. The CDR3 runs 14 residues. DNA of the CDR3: TGCGCCAGCAGCTTCGGGGGGGCCTCAGATACGCAGTATTTT. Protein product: CASSFGGASDTQYF.

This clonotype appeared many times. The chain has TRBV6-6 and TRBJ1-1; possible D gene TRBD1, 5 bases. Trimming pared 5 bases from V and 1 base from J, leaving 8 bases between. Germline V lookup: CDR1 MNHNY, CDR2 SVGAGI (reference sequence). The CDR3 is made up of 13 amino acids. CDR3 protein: CASSKQGNTEAFF. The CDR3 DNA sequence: TGTGCCAGCAGTAAGCAGGGGAACACTGAAGCTTTCTTT.

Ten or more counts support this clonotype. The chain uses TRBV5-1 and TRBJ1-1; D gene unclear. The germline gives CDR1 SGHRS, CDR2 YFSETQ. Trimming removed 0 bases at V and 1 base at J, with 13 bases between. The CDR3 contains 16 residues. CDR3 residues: CASSLEALLENTEAFF. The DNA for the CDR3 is TGCGCCAGCAGCTTGGAGGCCCTCCTGGAGAACACTGAAGCTTTCTTT.

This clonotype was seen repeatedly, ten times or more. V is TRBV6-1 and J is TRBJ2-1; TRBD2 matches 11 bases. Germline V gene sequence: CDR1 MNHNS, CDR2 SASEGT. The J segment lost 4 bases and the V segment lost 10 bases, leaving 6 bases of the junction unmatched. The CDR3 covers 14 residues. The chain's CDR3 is CAIGSGGAYNEQFF. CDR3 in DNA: TGTGCCATCGGTAGCGGGGGGGCTTACAATGAGCAGTTCTTC.

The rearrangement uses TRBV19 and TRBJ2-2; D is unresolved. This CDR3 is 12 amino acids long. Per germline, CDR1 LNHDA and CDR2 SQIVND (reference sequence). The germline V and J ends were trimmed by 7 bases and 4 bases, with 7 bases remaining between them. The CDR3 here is CASKSFTGELFF. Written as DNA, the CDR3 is TGTGCCAGTAAAAGTTTCACCGGGGAGCTGTTTTTT.

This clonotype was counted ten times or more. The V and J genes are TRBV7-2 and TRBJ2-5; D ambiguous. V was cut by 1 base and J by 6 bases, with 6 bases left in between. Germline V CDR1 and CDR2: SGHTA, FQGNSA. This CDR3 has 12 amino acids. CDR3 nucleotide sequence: TGTGCCAGCAGCTTAGGGGTCCAGACCCAGTACTTC. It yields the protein CASSLGVQTQYF.

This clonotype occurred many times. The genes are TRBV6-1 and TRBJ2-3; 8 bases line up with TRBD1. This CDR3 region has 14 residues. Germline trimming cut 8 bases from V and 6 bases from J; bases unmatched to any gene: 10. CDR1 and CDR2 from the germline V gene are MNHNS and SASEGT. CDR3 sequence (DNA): TGTGCCAGCGTAAAGGACAGGGTATCGGATACGCAGTATTTT. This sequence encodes CASVKDRVSDTQYF.

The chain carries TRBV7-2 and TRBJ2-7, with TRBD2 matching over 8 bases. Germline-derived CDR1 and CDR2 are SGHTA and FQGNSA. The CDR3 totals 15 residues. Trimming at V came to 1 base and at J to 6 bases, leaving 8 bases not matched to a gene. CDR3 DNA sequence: TGTGCCAGCAGCTTAGAAGCGGGGGAGGGCTCCGAGCAGTACTTC. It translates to CASSLEAGEGSEQYF. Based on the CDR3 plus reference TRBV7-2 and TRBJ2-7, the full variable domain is GAGVSQSPSNKVTEKGKDVELRCDPISGHTALYWYRQSLGQGLEFLIYFQGNSAPDKSGLPSDRFSAERTGGSVSTLTIQRTQQEDSAVYLCASSLEAGEGSEQYFGPGTRLTVT.

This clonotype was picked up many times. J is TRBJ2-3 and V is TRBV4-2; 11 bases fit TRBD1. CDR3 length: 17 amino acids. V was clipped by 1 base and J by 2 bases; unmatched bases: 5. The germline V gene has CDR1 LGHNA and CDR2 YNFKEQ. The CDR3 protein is CASSQVGQGGLTDTQYF. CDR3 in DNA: TGTGCCAGCAGCCAAGTGGGACAGGGGGGACTCACAGATACGCAGTATTTT.

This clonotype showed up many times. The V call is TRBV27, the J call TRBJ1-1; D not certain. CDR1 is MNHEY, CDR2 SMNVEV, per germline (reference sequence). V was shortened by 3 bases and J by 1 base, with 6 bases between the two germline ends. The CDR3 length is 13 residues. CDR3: CASSFDGNTEAFF. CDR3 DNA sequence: TGTGCCAGCAGTTTCGATGGGAACACTGAAGCTTTCTTT.

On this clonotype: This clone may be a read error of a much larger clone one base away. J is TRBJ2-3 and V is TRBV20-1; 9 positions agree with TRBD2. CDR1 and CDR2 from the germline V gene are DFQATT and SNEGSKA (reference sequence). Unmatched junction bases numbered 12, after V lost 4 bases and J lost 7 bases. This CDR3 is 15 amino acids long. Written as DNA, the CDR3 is TGCAGTGCTAAAGAGGGTTCAGCGGGGGGAAATACGCAGTATTTT. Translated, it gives CSAKEGSAGGNTQYF.

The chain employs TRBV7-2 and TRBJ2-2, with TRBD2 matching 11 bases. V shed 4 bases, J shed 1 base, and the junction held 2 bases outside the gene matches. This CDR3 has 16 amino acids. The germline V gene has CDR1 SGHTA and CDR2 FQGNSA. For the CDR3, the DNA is TGTGCCAGCAGCTCCGGACTAGCGGGGAACACCGGGGAGCTGTTTTTT. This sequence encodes CASSSGLAGNTGELFF. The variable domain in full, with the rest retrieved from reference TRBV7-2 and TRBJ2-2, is GAGVSQSPSNKVTEKGKDVELRCDPISGHTALYWYRQSLGQGLEFLIYFQGNSAPDKSGLPSDRFSAERTGGSVSTLTIQRTQQEDSAVYLCASSSGLAGNTGELFFGEGSRLTVL.